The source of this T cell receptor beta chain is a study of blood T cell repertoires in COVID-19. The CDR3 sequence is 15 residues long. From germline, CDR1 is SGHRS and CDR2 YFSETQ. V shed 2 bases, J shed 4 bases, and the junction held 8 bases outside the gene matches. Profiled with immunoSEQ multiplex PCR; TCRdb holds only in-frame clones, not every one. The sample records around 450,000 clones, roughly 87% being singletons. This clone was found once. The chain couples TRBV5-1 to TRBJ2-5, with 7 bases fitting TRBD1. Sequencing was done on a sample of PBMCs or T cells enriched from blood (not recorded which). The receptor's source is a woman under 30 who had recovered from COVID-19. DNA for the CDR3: TGCGCCAGCAGCTTCAACAGGGGAAGGGGAGAGACCCAGTACTTC. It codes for CASSFNRGRGETQYF.